This T cell receptor (beta chain) appears in the sequencing data of a study of blood T cell repertoires in COVID-19. TCRdb's copy holds only in-frame clones and misses some; the assay was immunoSEQ multiplex PCR. This sample has over 300,000 clones, with 70% to 90% found just once. Per the germline V gene, CDR1 is SGHRS and CDR2 is YFSETQ. The length of the CDR3 is 18 residues. Trimming removed 0 bases from V and 1 base from J; junction bases left unmatched: 9. This clonotype was obtained from a young woman who had recovered from COVID-19. The sample was PBMCs or T cells enriched from blood (not recorded which). The chain uses TRBV5-1 and TRBJ1-2; TRBD1 matches at 10 bases. The CDR3 nucleotides read TGCGCCAGCAGCTTGGGAAGGGACAGGGGTGTCGATAACTATGGCTACACCTTC. This encodes CASSLGRDRGVDNYGYTF.